This T cell receptor beta chain was recorded in a study of human T cells and chemical hapten exposure. Study details: Each patch test put 0.01% DPC on the upper back, and results were read at 6 days. The study traced per-sample TCR yield variation mainly to small differences in pooled library volumes.

In its sample, this clonotype was seen many times. This CDR3 contains 13 residues. The germline CDR1 and CDR2 sequences are SGHTA and FQGNSA. V lost 5 bases and J 5 bases, leaving 12 bases between the germline ends. The time point was: patch test 1, 2 weeks after DPC sensitization. Treatment: therapeutic diphenylcyclopropenone sensitization with weekly scalp DPC. The library gave individual cDNA molecules unique molecular identifiers. Each CDR3 protein gets one entry after TCRdb re-called the RACE reads with MiXCR. The sample lists 100,000 or so distinct CDR3 sequences; 9.5% to 12% were seen once. The origin of this receptor is a woman in her thirties or forties with alopecia areata. Some clones in this sample may be carry-over from other donors' samples. The source was whole blood, collected in connection with sensitization to the hapten diphenylcyclopropenone (DPC). This rearrangement joins TRBV7-2 to TRBJ1-1; D possibly corresponds to TRBD1 (5 bases). In DNA, the CDR3 is TGTGCCAGCAGCCAAGTAGGGGCGACTGAAGCTTTCTTT. It codes for CASSQVGATEAFF.